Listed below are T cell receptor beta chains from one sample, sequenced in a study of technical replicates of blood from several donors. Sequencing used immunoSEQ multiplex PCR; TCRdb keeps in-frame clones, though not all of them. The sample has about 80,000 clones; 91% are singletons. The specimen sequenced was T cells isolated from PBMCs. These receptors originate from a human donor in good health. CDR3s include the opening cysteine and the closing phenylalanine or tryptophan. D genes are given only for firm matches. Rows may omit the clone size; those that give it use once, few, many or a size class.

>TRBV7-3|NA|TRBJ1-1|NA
CASSRLDGEAFF
TGTGCCAGCAGCCGACTTGACGGAGAAGCTTTCTTT
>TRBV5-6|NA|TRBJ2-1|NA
CASSLDDTSNEQFF
TGTGCCAGCAGCTTGGATGATACTAGCAATGAGCAGTTCTTC
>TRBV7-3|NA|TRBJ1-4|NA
CASSLMAGEGEKLFF
TGTGCCAGCAGCTTAATGGCCGGGGAGGGCGAAAAACTGTTTTTT
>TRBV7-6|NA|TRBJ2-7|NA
CASSLGDSEAYEQYF
TGTGCCAGCAGCCTGGGGGACTCCGAAGCCTACGAGCAGTACTTC
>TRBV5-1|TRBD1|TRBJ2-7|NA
CASSWTGMVDEQYF
TGCGCCAGCAGCTGGACAGGGATGGTCGACGAGCAGTACTTC
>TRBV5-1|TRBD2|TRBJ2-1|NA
CASSSQRLAGGSYNEQFF
TGCGCCAGCAGCTCCCAACGACTAGCGGGAGGCTCCTACAATGAGCAGTTCTTC
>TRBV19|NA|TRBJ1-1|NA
CASFAGTPNTEAFF
TGTGCCAGCTTCGCCGGGACACCGAACACTGAAGCTTTCTTT
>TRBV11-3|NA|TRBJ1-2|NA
CASMERGKVEGYTF
TGTGCCAGCATGGAACGGGGGAAGGTGGAGGGCTACACCTTC
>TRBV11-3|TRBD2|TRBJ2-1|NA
CASSLVASSGFEEQFF
TGTGCCAGCAGCTTAGTAGCGTCTAGCGGGTTTGAGGAGCAGTTCTTC
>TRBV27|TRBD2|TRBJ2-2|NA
CASVPGTSGAGELFF
TGTGCCAGCGTTCCCGGGACTAGCGGGGCCGGGGAGCTGTTTTTT
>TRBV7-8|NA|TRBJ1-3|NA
CASSLGSPLSGNTIYF
TGTGCCAGCAGCTTAGGTTCGCCACTCTCTGGAAACACCATATATTTT
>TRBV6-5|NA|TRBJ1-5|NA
CASRGLTNQPQHF
TGTGCCAGCCGCGGACTGACAAATCAGCCCCAGCATTTT
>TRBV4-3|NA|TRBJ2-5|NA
CASSQDATGVETQYF
TGCGCCAGCAGCCAAGATGCCACGGGAGTAGAGACCCAGTACTTC
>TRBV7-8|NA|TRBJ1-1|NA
CASRLTSWTEAFF
TGTGCCAGCAGATTAACTTCATGGACTGAAGCTTTCTTT
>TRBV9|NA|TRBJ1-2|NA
CASGRGGSLGYTF
TGTGCCAGCGGAAGGGGGGGTTCTCTTGGCTACACCTTC
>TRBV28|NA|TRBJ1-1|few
CASSAVITEAFF
TGTGCCAGCAGTGCGGTGATAACTGAAGCTTTCTTT